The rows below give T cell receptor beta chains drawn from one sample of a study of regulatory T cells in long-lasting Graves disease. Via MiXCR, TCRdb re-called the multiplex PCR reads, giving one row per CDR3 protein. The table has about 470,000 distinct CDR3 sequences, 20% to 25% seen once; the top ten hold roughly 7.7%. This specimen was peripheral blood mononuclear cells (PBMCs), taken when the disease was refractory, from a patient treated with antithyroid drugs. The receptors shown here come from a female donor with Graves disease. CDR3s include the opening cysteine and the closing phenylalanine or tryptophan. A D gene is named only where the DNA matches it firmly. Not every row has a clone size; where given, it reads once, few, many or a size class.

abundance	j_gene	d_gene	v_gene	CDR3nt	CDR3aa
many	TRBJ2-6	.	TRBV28	TGTGCCAGCAGTGTAACACAGATCTCTGGGGCCAACGTCCTGACTTTC	CASSVTQISGANVLTF
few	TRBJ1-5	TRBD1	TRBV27	TGTGCCAGCAGTTTGTGGACAGGGGATCAGCCCCAGCATTTT	CASSLWTGDQPQHF
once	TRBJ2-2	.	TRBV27	TGTGCCAGCAGTTCCACTCCCTCAGGGAACACCGGGGAGCTGTTTTTT	CASSSTPSGNTGELFF
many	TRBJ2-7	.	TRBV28	TGTGCCAGCAGTTCACCCCTACTAGCCGGGGAGAACTACGAGCAGTACTTC	CASSSPLLAGENYEQYF
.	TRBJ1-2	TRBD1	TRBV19	TGTGCCAGTAGGCCCGACAGGGTTAACTATGGCTACACCTTC	CASRPDRVNYGYTF
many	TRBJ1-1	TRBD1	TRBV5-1	TGCGCCAGCAGCTTAGGACAGGGGTTCTCTGAAGCTTTCTTT	CASSLGQGFSEAFF
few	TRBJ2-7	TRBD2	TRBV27	TGTGCCAGCAGTTTTAGGGGAAATATAGCGGGACTGCTCTACGAGCAGTACTTC	CASSFRGNIAGLLYEQYF
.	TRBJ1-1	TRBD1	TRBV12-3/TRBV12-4	TGTGCCAGCAGTTTATACCCTCAGGGGGGCACTGAAGCTTTCTTT	CASSLYPQGGTEAFF
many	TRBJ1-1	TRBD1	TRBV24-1	TGTGCCACCAGTGATACAGGGGGCACTGAAGCTTTCTTT	CATSDTGGTEAFF
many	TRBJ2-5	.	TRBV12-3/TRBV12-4	TGTGCCAGCAGTTTTAACCTGACCCAGTACTTC	CASSFNLTQYF
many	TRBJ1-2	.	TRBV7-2	TGTGCCAGCAGCACCCCGGGACGCGATGGCTACACCTTC	CASSTPGRDGYTF
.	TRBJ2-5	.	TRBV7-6	TGTGCCTCTAAAGGCCGGGCAGGGGCCCAAGAGACCCAGTACTTC	CASKGRAGAQETQYF
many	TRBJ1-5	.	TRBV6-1	TGTGCCAGCAGTGAAGCTGGGTGGGTGGGTCAGCCCCAGCATTTT	CASSEAGWVGQPQHF
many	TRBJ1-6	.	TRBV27	TGTGCCAGCAGACCAGGGTCTTACGATTCACCCCTCCACTTT	CASRPGSYDSPLHF
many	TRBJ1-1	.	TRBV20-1	TGCAGTCCTAACTCTCCGTCTGAAGCTTTCTTT	CSPNSPSEAFF
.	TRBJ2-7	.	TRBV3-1	TGTGCCAGCAGCCAAGAGTCGGTGGGGACAAAAGAGGAGCAGTACTTC	CASSQESVGTKEEQYF
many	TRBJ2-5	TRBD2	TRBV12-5	TGTGCTAGTGGCTCCCGGAGCGGGAGAGGGGGGCCGGGCCAAGAGACCCAGTACTTC	CASGSRSGRGGPGQETQYF
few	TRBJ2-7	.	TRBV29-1	TGCAGCGTCTCGATAGGGGAAGGTTGGGACTACGAGCAGTACTTC	CSVSIGEGWDYEQYF
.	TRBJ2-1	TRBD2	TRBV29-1	TGCAGCGTTGTCCTCCCCTGGGGAACTAGCGCCAACAACAATGAGCAGTTCTTC	CSVVLPWGTSANNNEQFF
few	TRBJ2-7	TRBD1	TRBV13	TGTGCCAGCAGCCTGGGGGCAGGGGGCCCCACCTACGAGCAGTACTTC	CASSLGAGGPTYEQYF
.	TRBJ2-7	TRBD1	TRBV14	TGTGCCAGCAGCCAAGGGGACAGGGGAAAAGTCGAGCAGTACTTC	CASSQGDRGKVEQYF
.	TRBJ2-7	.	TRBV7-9	TGTGCCAGCAGCTTAGGGGTCGTTAGGGGGTACCCCAACTACGAGCAGTACTTC	CASSLGVVRGYPNYEQYF
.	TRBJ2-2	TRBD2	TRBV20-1	TGCAGTGTCACGCGACCGGGACTAGGACATTCGAACACCGGGGAGCTGTTTTTT	CSVTRPGLGHSNTGELFF
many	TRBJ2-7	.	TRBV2	TGTGCCAGCAGTGGGGGGGGCGCCTTCGGTGAGCAGTACTTC	CASSGGGAFGEQYF
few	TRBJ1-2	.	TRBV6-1	TGTGCCAGCTCCTTTACGCTGGGGGGCTACACCTTC	CASSFTLGGYTF
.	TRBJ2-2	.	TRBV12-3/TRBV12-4	TGTGCCAGCAGCCGTCAATCAGGGGGGCGGACCGGGGAGCTGTTTTTT	CASSRQSGGRTGELFF
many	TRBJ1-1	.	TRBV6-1	TGTGCCAGCAGTGAATTGCAGGTTGCGACTGAAGCTTTCTTT	CASSELQVATEAFF
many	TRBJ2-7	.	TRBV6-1	TGTGCCAGCAGAAACAGGGTTACCCCGACGGAGGAGCAGTACTTC	CASRNRVTPTEEQYF
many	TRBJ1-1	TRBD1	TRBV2	TGTGCCAGGCAGGGGGATACGAACACTGAAGCTTTCTTT	CARQGDTNTEAFF
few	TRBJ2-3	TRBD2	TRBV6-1	TGTGCCAGCAGCAACGTAGCGGGAGTAAATACAGATACGCAGTATTTT	CASSNVAGVNTDTQYF
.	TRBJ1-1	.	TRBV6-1	TGTGCCACTTGTCTCGGGCAGAACACTGAAGCTTTCTTT	CATCLGQNTEAFF
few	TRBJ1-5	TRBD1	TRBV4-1	TGCGCCAGCAGCCAAGCGGGACAGCCACAGCCCCAGCATTTT	CASSQAGQPQPQHF
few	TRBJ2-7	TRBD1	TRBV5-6	TGTGCCAGCAGCTTGGTAGGGACAGGGATTTTCGAGCAGTACTTC	CASSLVGTGIFEQYF
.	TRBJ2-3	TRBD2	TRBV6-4	TGTGCCAGCAGTGTTGGAAGCGGGACTAGCACAGATACGCAGTATTTT	CASSVGSGTSTDTQYF
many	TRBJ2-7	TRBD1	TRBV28	TGTGCCAGCAGCTCCGGGACAGCCCCAATGGGCTACGAGCAGTACTTC	CASSSGTAPMGYEQYF
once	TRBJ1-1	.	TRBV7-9	TGTGCCAGCAGGTTAAGGGAGGGCCTGAACACTGAAGCTTTCTTT	CASRLREGLNTEAFF
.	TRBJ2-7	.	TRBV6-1	TGTGCCAGCTTTCGGGACGAGCAGTACTTC	CASFRDEQYF
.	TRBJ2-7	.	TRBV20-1	TGCAGTGCTAGGGAATGGGACGTTCTGTCCGAGCAGTACTTC	CSAREWDVLSEQYF
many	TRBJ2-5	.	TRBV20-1	TGCAGTGCTGCAGCAGCTAACCAAGGGGAGACCCAGTACTTC	CSAAAANQGETQYF
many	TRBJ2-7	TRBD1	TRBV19	TGTGCCAGTAGTCTACCGGGACAGGGACGCTACGAGCAGTACTTC	CASSLPGQGRYEQYF
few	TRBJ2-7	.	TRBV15	TGTGCCACCAGCGGGCAGGGTTTGGGATACGAGCAGTACTTC	CATSGQGLGYEQYF
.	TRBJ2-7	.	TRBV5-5	TGTGCCAGCAGCATAGGACCTCCGGAGGAGCAGTACTTC	CASSIGPPEEQYF
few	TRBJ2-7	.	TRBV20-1	TGCAGTGCTAATTCCCCCCGCGAGCAGTACTTC	CSANSPREQYF
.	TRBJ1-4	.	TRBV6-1	TGTGCCAGCAGTAACCGGGGGGCTAATGAAAAACTGTTTTTT	CASSNRGANEKLFF
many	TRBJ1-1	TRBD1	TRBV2	TGTGCCAGCAGTGAAGCCGTCCCGGGACAGGGGGCTGAAGCTTTCTTT	CASSEAVPGQGAEAFF
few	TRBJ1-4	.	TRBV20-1	TGCAGTGCTGGTGACAGAAGACGAACTGAAAAACTGTTTTTT	CSAGDRRRTEKLFF